This is a list of T cell receptor beta chains from one sample in a study of T cells in Graves' hyperthyroidism and ophthalmopathy. TCRdb reprocessed the multiplex PCR reads via MiXCR and lists one record per CDR3 protein. The sample yields 450,000 to 500,000 distinct CDR3 sequences, about 22% seen once. The specimen sequenced was blood. The receptors come from a woman in her 70s with Graves' ophthalmopathy. Each CDR3 is given with its conserved first and last residue. Fields, in order: D gene, clone size, J gene, V gene, CDR3 DNA, CDR3 protein. The D gene is left open where the match is weak. Clone size, where shown, is once, few, many, or a class for clones that have expanded.

-,many,TRBJ2-2,TRBV6-1,TGTGCCAGCAGCTTCACCGGGACAACCCCCGGGGAGCTGTTTTTT,CASSFTGTTPGELFF
TRBD2,-,TRBJ2-3,TRBV5-1,TGCGCCAGCAGCTTGTCGGGAGCTAGCGGCACTAGCACAGATACGCAGTATTTT,CASSLSGASGTSTDTQYF
-,many,TRBJ1-1,TRBV4-1,TGCGCCAGCAGCCAAGAAGAGGGGTTGGGTGAAGCTTTCTTT,CASSQEEGLGEAFF
TRBD2,-,TRBJ2-2,TRBV6-2/TRBV6-3,TGTGCCAGCAGTTATAGACTAGCGGGGCTCACCGGGGAGCTGTTTTTT,CASSYRLAGLTGELFF
TRBD2,few,TRBJ2-7,TRBV18,TGTGCCAGCTCACCACCCACTAGCGGGGAGCAGTACTTC,CASSPPTSGEQYF
-,-,TRBJ1-4,TRBV2,TGTGCCAGCAGCCAGCTGGCTAATGAAAAACTGTTTTTT,CASSQLANEKLFF
-,many,TRBJ1-2,TRBV28,TGTGCCAGCAGTCCCGGAGTCGGACAGAGACTGGGCTACACCTTC,CASSPGVGQRLGYTF
TRBD2,-,TRBJ2-1,TRBV20-1,TGCAGTGCTAGAGGACTAGCGAGTGAGCAGTTCTTC,CSARGLASEQFF
TRBD2,few,TRBJ2-5,TRBV6-2/TRBV6-3,TGTGCCAGCAGTTACCTCCGCTCGCGACTAGCGGGAGTGGAGACCCAGTACTTC,CASSYLRSRLAGVETQYF
TRBD2,-,TRBJ2-2,TRBV6-2/TRBV6-3,TGTGCCAGCAGCAGACTAGCGGACGAGCTGTTTTTT,CASSRLADELFF
TRBD1,-,TRBJ1-2,TRBV7-2,TGTGCCAGCAGCATGGGGACAGGGGAGGGCAACTATGGCTACACCTTC,CASSMGTGEGNYGYTF
TRBD2,many,TRBJ2-1,TRBV6-1,TGTGCCAGCAAACTAGCGGGAGTACAAAGAAATGAGCAGTTCTTC,CASKLAGVQRNEQFF
-,-,TRBJ1-6,TRBV5-5,TGCGCCAGCAGCTCCGGGAGGTTCGGGAATTCACCCCTCCACTTT,CASSSGRFGNSPLHF
-,many,TRBJ1-4,TRBV7-9,TGTGCCAGCAAGGCCTTCAATGAAAAACTGTTTTTT,CASKAFNEKLFF
-,many,TRBJ1-1,TRBV11-2,TGTGCCAGCAGCTTAGATTCGGGGGTAGCTTTCTTT,CASSLDSGVAFF
TRBD1,many,TRBJ2-7,TRBV2,TGTGCCAGCACCCAGGGGGAATTCTACGAGCAGTACTTC,CASTQGEFYEQYF
TRBD2,few,TRBJ2-1,TRBV27,TGTGCCAGCAGCTCCGGGGGGTCCTACAATGAGCAGTTCTTC,CASSSGGSYNEQFF
-,-,TRBJ2-1,TRBV24-1,TGTGCCACCAGTGACCCAGCTGGACCCCGCGAGCAGTTCTTC,CATSDPAGPREQFF
TRBD1,-,TRBJ2-7,TRBV19,TGTGCCAGTAGTATAGCGTCCGGCAGGGGGAGCTCCTACGAGCAGTACTTC,CASSIASGRGSSYEQYF
-,-,TRBJ1-3,TRBV28,TGTGCCACCTCAACAATGGGAAACACCATATATTTT,CATSTMGNTIYF
TRBD2,few,TRBJ2-7,TRBV19,TGTGCCAGTCGCCCTGGCGCTAGCGGTCTGAACGAGCAGTACTTC,CASRPGASGLNEQYF
-,-,TRBJ1-3,TRBV20-1,TGCAGTGCTAGGAGTGACGGGAGCTCTGGAAACACCATATATTTT,CSARSDGSSGNTIYF
TRBD2,many,TRBJ2-1,TRBV5-1,TGTGCCAGCTCGCTAGCGGGGGACAATGAGCAGTTCTTC,CASSLAGDNEQFF
-,few,TRBJ1-4,TRBV10-3,TGTGCCACCACGGTGGGGAGGAATGAAAAACTGTTTTTT,CATTVGRNEKLFF
TRBD2,-,TRBJ2-3,TRBV6-5,TGTGCCAGCAGTTACTCGACTAGCGGGAGTGATAGCACAGATACGCAGTATTTT,CASSYSTSGSDSTDTQYF
-,-,TRBJ2-4,TRBV12-3/TRBV12-4,TGTGCCAGCAGTTTATTAAGGGAGCGTGCCAAAAACATTCAGTACTTC,CASSLLRERAKNIQYF
-,many,TRBJ1-6,TRBV2,TGTGCCAGCAGTTCCCAGGTGGATAATTCACCCCTCCACTTT,CASSSQVDNSPLHF
-,-,TRBJ1-4,TRBV6-5,TGTGCCAGCAGTTACTCCCCTGGGAGTAATGAAAAACTGTTTTTT,CASSYSPGSNEKLFF
-,few,TRBJ1-4,TRBV6-1,TGTGCCAGCAGTCCGTTAGCAGGGAAGACTGAAAAACTGTTTTTT,CASSPLAGKTEKLFF
TRBD1,few,TRBJ1-2,TRBV6-1,TGTGCCAGTTTACGGACAGGACCTTCCTATGGCTACACCTTC,CASLRTGPSYGYTF
TRBD1,-,TRBJ2-7,TRBV10-1,TGCGCCAGCAGTGACCACCGGACAGGGACCTACGAGCAGTACTTC,CASSDHRTGTYEQYF
TRBD2,few,TRBJ2-1,TRBV7-9,TGTGCCAGCAGCTTAGCGCTGACTAGCGGAACCTACAATGAGCAGTTCTTC,CASSLALTSGTYNEQFF
-,-,TRBJ1-6,TRBV30,TGTGCCTGGAGTACAGGAGTAAATTCACCCCTCCACTTT,CAWSTGVNSPLHF
-,many,TRBJ1-1,TRBV27,TGTGCCAGCAGTTCACGGGACACCTCCCACACTGAAGCTTTCTTT,CASSSRDTSHTEAFF
-,few,TRBJ1-5,TRBV9,TGTGCCAGCAGCCCCGGGACCCTCAATCAGCCCCAGCATTTT,CASSPGTLNQPQHF
-,-,TRBJ1-5,TRBV12-3/TRBV12-4,TGTGCCAGCAGTTCACAGTATAGCAATCAGCCCCAGCATTTT,CASSSQYSNQPQHF
TRBD1,-,TRBJ2-1,TRBV3-1,TGTGCCAGCAGCCAGGGGAGTGGCAGGGGGTACAATGAGCAGTTCTTC,CASSQGSGRGYNEQFF
-,-,TRBJ2-2,TRBV6-4,TGTGCCAGCAGTGACTCGGACACCGGGGAGCTGTTTTTT,CASSDSDTGELFF
-,few,TRBJ2-3,TRBV15,TGTGCCACCAGCAGAGATAGGGGAAGCACAGATACGCAGTATTTT,CATSRDRGSTDTQYF
-,few,TRBJ2-1,TRBV20-1,TGCAGTGCTAGGCAACCCGGAGGGGGTCTTTGGGAGCAGTTCTTC,CSARQPGGGLWEQFF
TRBD2,-,TRBJ2-3,TRBV9,TGTGCCAGCAGCTCGCGAGGGGCTAGCGGGAGAGATAGCACAGATACGCAGTATTTT,CASSSRGASGRDSTDTQYF
TRBD1,many,TRBJ1-5,TRBV28,TGTGCCAGCAGTTCGGGACAGATAGGCAATCAGCCCCAGCATTTT,CASSSGQIGNQPQHF
TRBD1,-,TRBJ1-5,TRBV12-5,TGTGCTAGTGGTAAGGGACAGGGGAATCAGCCCCAGCATTTT,CASGKGQGNQPQHF
TRBD1,-,TRBJ2-5,TRBV6-2/TRBV6-3,TGTGCCAGCAGGGACCCGGGACAGGGGACCCAGTACTTC,CASRDPGQGTQYF
-,-,TRBJ2-7,TRBV6-7,TGTGCCAGCAGTTACTCGAAAAGGTACTTCTACGAGCAGTACTTC,CASSYSKRYFYEQYF
TRBD2,many,TRBJ2-7,TRBV2,TGTGCCAGCAACGGGGGGGCCTACGAGCAGTACTTC,CASNGGAYEQYF
-,-,TRBJ2-1,TRBV12-3/TRBV12-4,TGTGCCAGCGCCATGAGAAGCCAGCAGTTCTTC,CASAMRSQQFF
TRBD1,few,TRBJ1-1,TRBV20-1,TGCAGTGCTAGACCGACAACCGGGACAGCAAACACTGAAGCTTTCTTT,CSARPTTGTANTEAFF
-,-,TRBJ1-1,TRBV20-1,TGCAGTGCTAGAGTCCTGAGGGGGGCTGAAGCTTTCTTT,CSARVLRGAEAFF
-,few,TRBJ2-5,TRBV13,TGTGCCAGCAGCTTCGGTAGCGGCACCAAAGAGACCCAGTACTTC,CASSFGSGTKETQYF